This TCR beta chain came from a study of blood T cell repertoires in COVID-19. Assay: immunoSEQ multiplex PCR; the TCRdb copy retains only in-frame clones and omits some. The repertoire holds under 250,000 clones, 85% seen once, with over 2% in the top ten. The CDR3 runs to 16 residues. V lost 5 bases to trimming and J lost 0 bases; unmatched junction nucleotides: 7. CDR1 is SGHVS and CDR2 is FNYEAQ in the germline V gene. In Seattle, patients joined the study during active infection and were tracked longitudinally. This sequence was found in a woman between 65 and 79 years old with COVID-19, enrolled during active disease. The sequencing input was peripheral blood. The V and J genes are TRBV7-6 and TRBJ1-3; 7 bases fit TRBD1. The CDR3 loop is CASSLQTGYSGNTIYF. The DNA for the CDR3 is TGTGCCAGCAGCCTGCAGACAGGGTACTCTGGAAACACCATATATTTT.